Listed below are T cell receptor beta chains from one sample, sequenced in a study of shared clonotypes between healthy human individuals. The data were produced by immunoSEQ multiplex PCR, yet TCRdb's version contains in-frame clones alone and is incomplete. The sample has under 1,100,000 clones; roughly 74% are singletons. The source material was memory CD4+ T cells from PBMCs. Receptors originate from a man aged 18 to 35 in good health. Some clones in this sample may be carry-over from other donors' samples. Each CDR3 is given with its conserved first and last residue. The D gene is left open where the match is weak. Where a row states a size, it is once, few, many or the class of an expanded clone; other rows omit it.

.	TRBV29-1	TRBJ1-1	.	TGCAGCGCCATGGGACACGAGGACACTGAAGCTTTCTTT	CSAMGHEDTEAFF
few	TRBV15	TRBJ2-1	TRBD2	TGTGCCACCAGCACACTAGCGGACCAGCAGTTCTTC	CATSTLADQQFF
.	TRBV6-6	TRBJ2-7	.	TGTGCCAGCAGTTATTCGGTCTACGAGCAGTACTTC	CASSYSVYEQYF
.	TRBV7-9	TRBJ1-2	.	TGTGCCAGCAGCTATCACGGACAGTTAGGTGGCTACACCTTC	CASSYHGQLGGYTF
.	TRBV2	TRBJ2-2	TRBD2	TGTGCCAGCAGGGGGACTAGCGGGAGTTCCGCGGAGCTGTTTTTT	CASRGTSGSSAELFF
.	TRBV28	TRBJ2-2	.	TGTGCCAGCAGGCCCACCGGGGCGAACACCGGGGAGCTGTTTTTT	CASRPTGANTGELFF
few	TRBV30	TRBJ2-3	TRBD1	TGTGCCTGGGGGACAGGGAATACGCAGTATTTT	CAWGTGNTQYF
.	TRBV9	TRBJ2-5	.	TGTGCCAGCAGCGTAGCTCCGGTGGGAGCGGAGACCCAGTACTTC	CASSVAPVGAETQYF
.	TRBV7-2	TRBJ1-1	.	TGTGCCAGCAGCATAAGTTGGACGAGCCCTGAAGCTTTCTTT	CASSISWTSPEAFF
.	TRBV29-1	TRBJ1-3	.	TGCAGCGCGCAGGGAAGAAACACCATATATTTT	CSAQGRNTIYF
.	TRBV6-5	TRBJ1-5	TRBD1	TGTGCCAGCAGTTACACAGGGGTGCGTCAGCCCCAGCATTTT	CASSYTGVRQPQHF
.	TRBV5-6	TRBJ2-7	TRBD1	TGTGCCAGCAGCCCCGGGACAGGGTCCTACGAGCAGTACTTC	CASSPGTGSYEQYF
.	TRBV11-2	TRBJ2-3	.	TGTGCCAGCAGCTTATCCTCTTCGGGGCAGTATTTT	CASSLSSSGQYF
.	TRBV10-1	TRBJ1-1	.	TGCGCCAGCAGCCAGGCGTGGCAGGCTGAAGCTTTCTTT	CASSQAWQAEAFF
once	TRBV18	TRBJ2-2	TRBD1	TGTGCCAGCTCACCACTACCACAGGGGACCGGGGAGCTGTTTTTT	CASSPLPQGTGELFF
.	TRBV7-9	TRBJ2-3	.	TGTGCCAGCAGCTTTGGACTGCACACAGATACGCAGTATTTT	CASSFGLHTDTQYF
.	TRBV5-1	TRBJ2-3	.	TGCGCCAGCAGCCAGGGACGTTGGCCAGATACGCAGTATTTT	CASSQGRWPDTQYF
.	TRBV18	TRBJ2-7	TRBD2	TGTGCCAGCTCTCCCCTAGCGGGAGAGGTTGAGCAGTACTTC	CASSPLAGEVEQYF
few	TRBV9	TRBJ1-2	.	TGTGCCAGCAGCGTAGTCAGCGGCAACTATGGCTACACCTTC	CASSVVSGNYGYTF
.	TRBV6-1	TRBJ2-7	TRBD1	TGTGCCAGCACCTGGGACAGGGGCTCCTACGAGCAGTACTTC	CASTWDRGSYEQYF
.	TRBV11-2	TRBJ2-5	.	TGTGCCAGCACCCTAGGAGGGGGATCAGAGACCCAGTACTTC	CASTLGGGSETQYF
.	TRBV28	TRBJ1-2	.	TGTGCCAGCAGTAGGGGCGGGGCTAGCTCCTATGGCTACACCTTC	CASSRGGASSYGYTF
.	TRBV7-6	TRBJ2-5	.	TGTGCCAGCAGTCGTGAGGAGACCCAGTACTTC	CASSREETQYF
.	TRBV4-2	TRBJ1-5	.	TGTGCCAGCAGCCCCGTGGACAGAAATCAGCCCCAGCATTTT	CASSPVDRNQPQHF